This T cell receptor beta chain stems from a study of Ad26.COV2.S vaccination and SARS-CoV-2 variants. Treatment given: about 20 received Ad26.COV2.S at low or high dose, single or two shots; roughly five received placebo; per-sample allocation not given. The samples were gathered on day 63 after the first injection of vaccine or placebo. Notes on the study in general: Ad26.COV2.S recipients had broader spike-specific TCRs (P = 0.0014).

A word on this clone: Its antigen is undetermined.

The data were produced by immunoSEQ multiplex PCR, yet TCRdb's version contains in-frame clones alone and is incomplete. Of 330,000 or so clones in the sample, 90% were seen once. This specimen consisted of peripheral blood, obtained in a trial of Ad26.COV2.S vaccine versus placebo. This clonotype was sampled from a person aged 18-65 years who received the Ad26.COV2.S COVID-19 vaccine or a placebo.

The CDR3 coding sequence is TGCGCCAGCAGCCCCGCCTCGCCCGGGAACACTGAAGCTTTCTTT. Its translation is CASSPASPGNTEAFF. This rearrangement joins TRBV4-3 to TRBJ1-1; D remains unclear. This CDR3 region has 15 residues. The germline gives CDR1 LGHNA, CDR2 YSLEER. Trimming cost V 4 bases and J 1 base, with 13 bases left between them.